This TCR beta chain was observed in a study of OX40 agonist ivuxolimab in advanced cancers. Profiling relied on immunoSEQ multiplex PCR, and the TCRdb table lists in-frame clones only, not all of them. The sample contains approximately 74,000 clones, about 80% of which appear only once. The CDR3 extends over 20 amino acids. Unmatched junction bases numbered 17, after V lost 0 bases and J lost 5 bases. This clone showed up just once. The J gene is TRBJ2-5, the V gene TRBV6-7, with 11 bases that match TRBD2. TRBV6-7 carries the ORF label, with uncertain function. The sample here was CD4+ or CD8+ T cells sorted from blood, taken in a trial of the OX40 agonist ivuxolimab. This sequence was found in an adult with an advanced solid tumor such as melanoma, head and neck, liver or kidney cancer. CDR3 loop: CASSYSKGVAGGPSGETQYF. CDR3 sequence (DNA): TGTGCCAGCAGTTACTCGAAAGGGGTAGCGGGAGGGCCTAGTGGGGAGACCCAGTACTTC.